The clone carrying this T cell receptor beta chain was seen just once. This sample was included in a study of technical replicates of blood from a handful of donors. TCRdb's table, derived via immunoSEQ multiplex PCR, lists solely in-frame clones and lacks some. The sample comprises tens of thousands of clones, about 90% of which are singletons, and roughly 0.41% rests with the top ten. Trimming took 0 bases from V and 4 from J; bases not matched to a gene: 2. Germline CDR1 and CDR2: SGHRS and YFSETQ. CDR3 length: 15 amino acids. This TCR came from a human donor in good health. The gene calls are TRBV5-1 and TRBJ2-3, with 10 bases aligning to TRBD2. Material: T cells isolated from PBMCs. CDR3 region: CASSLASGRSDTQYF. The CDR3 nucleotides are TGCGCCAGCAGCTTGGCTAGCGGGAGATCAGATACGCAGTATTTT. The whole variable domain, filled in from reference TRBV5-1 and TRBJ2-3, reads KAGVTQTPRYLIKTRGQQVTLSCSPISGHRSVSWYQQTPGQGLQFLFEYFSETQRNKGNFPGRFSGRQFSNSRSEMNVSTLELGDSALYLCASSLASGRSDTQYFGPGTRLTVL.